The clone carrying this T cell receptor (beta chain) showed up just a few times. Its target is not known. The CDR3 is 15 amino acids. V lost 3 bases, J lost 2 bases, and 14 bases lay in between. Germline loops: CDR1 GTSNPN, CDR2 SVGIG (reference sequence). This record belongs to a study of OX40 agonist ivuxolimab in advanced cancers. For the study at large: Patients receiving dose escalation had hepatocellular carcinoma, melanoma, renal cell or head and neck cancer. Three partial responders included one hepatocellular carcinoma patient and two cutaneous melanoma patients.

Study-wide findings and caveats: Those patients achieving a partial response at 0.1-3.0 mg/kg showed among the lowest clonal expansion. Low normalized T-cell clonal expansion was also seen in some nonresponders.

The assay was immunoSEQ multiplex PCR, and TCRdb's table has in-frame clones only and misses some. This table holds 65,000 to 75,000 clones, more than 70% found once. This TCR was recovered from an adult with an advanced solid tumor such as melanoma, head and neck, liver or kidney cancer. The sample was CD4+ or CD8+ T cells sorted from blood, taken in a trial of the OX40 agonist ivuxolimab. The rearrangement links TRBV30 to TRBJ1-5; D is undetermined. The CDR3 DNA follows: TGTGCCTGGAGAGCCCCGGGCTTAGGCAATCAGCCCCAGCATTTT. Translation: CAWRAPGLGNQPQHF.